Listed here are 23 T cell receptor beta chains from one sample, sequenced in a study of cytomegalovirus exposure and HLA in healthy donors. The PCR had 60 Vbeta and 13 Jbeta primers. Assay used: immunoSEQ multiplex PCR; TCRdb lists only in-frame clones, some missing. The sample records 100,000 to 150,000 clones, around 76% being singletons. The sample consisted of PBMCs. All receptors derive from a man aged 45-60 years in good health and CMV-seropositive.

This clone was seen a single time. This chain connects TRBV4-2 to TRBJ1-5; 9 bases line up with TRBD1. CDR1 is LGHNA, CDR2 YNFKEQ, per germline. Trimming cost V 3 bases and J 2 bases; bases outside gene matches: 2. The CDR3 length is 15 residues. CDR3 bases: TGTGCCAGCAGCCAGGGACAGGGAGGCAATCAGCCCCAGCATTTT. Amino acids: CASSQGQGGNQPQHF.

The V and J genes are TRBV2 and TRBJ1-5; 7 bases are a match to TRBD1. The V and J ends lost 0 bases and 6 bases, in that order; junction bases with no gene match: 5. The CDR3 runs 15 residues. Looked up from germline, CDR1 is SNHLY and CDR2 is FYNNEI. The CDR3 DNA reads TGTGCCAGCAGTGAAGCTCCAGGGGGGAGTCAGCCCCAGCATTTT. Protein: CASSEAPGGSQPQHF. The full variable domain, rest sourced from reference TRBV2 and TRBJ1-5, is EPEVTQTPSHQVTQMGQEVILRCVPISNHLYFYWYRQILGQKVEFLVSFYNNEISEKSEIFDDQFSVERPDGSNFTLKIRSTKLEDSAMYFCASSEAPGGSQPQHFGDGTRLSIL.

The chain joins TRBV11-2 to TRBJ2-1, with 7 nucleotides matching TRBD1. V was clipped by 5 bases and J by 6 bases; unmatched bases: 13. The CDR3 consists of 16 residues. Germline V gene sequence: CDR1 SGHAT, CDR2 FQNNGV. The CDR3 DNA is TGTGCCAGCAGCCGACAGGGCCAGGGGGTTCGCAATGAGCAGTTCTTC. Amino acid sequence: CASSRQGQGVRNEQFF.

This chain links TRBV10-2 with TRBJ1-2; D remains unclear. The germline gives CDR1 WSHSY, CDR2 SAAADI. The ends were cut back, 3 bases at V and 4 bases at J, with 6 bases in the middle. The CDR3 loop spans 12 amino acids. CDR3 sequence reads: CASSETGYGYTF. The CDR3 coding sequence is TGCGCCAGCAGTGAAACGGGCTATGGCTACACCTTC.

The chain uses TRBV10-3 and TRBJ2-1, with a tentative D call TRBD1 (6 bases). The V end was cut by 0 bases, the J end by 7 bases, with 13 bases between. The germline V gene has CDR1 ENHRY and CDR2 SYGVKD. This CDR3 has 15 amino acids. CDR3 DNA sequence: TGTGCCATCAGTGAGTCAGGGGGAGTGGAAAATGAGCAGTTCTTC. The encoded protein is CAISESGGVENEQFF.

This chain joins TRBV5-4 and TRBJ2-2, with TRBD1 matching over 8 bases. Trimming removed 0 bases from V and 9 bases from J; junction bases left unmatched: 7. CDR1 and CDR2 (germline): SGHNT, YYREEE (reference sequence). The CDR3 spans 15 residues. CDR3 sequence reads: CASSLGTGNTRELFF. As DNA, the CDR3 is TGTGCCAGCAGCTTGGGGACAGGGAATACCAGGGAGCTGTTTTTT.

J is TRBJ2-7 and V is TRBV28; tentative D call: TRBD2 (7 bases). The germline CDR1 and CDR2 sequences are MDHEN and SYDVKM. This CDR3 has 14 amino acids. V lost 6 bases and J 4 bases, leaving 16 bases between the germline ends. CDR3 loop: CASSIGGGPYEQYF. CDR3 DNA sequence: TGTGCCAGCAGCATTGGGGGGGGCCCTTACGAGCAGTACTTC.

This clone came up a few times. The chain carries TRBV28 and TRBJ2-1; the D gene is possibly TRBD2 (7 bases). The CDR3 loop spans 14 amino acids. The V and J ends lost 5 bases and 7 bases respectively, with 15 bases between them. The germline V gene encodes CDR1 MDHEN and CDR2 SYDVKM. CDR3: CASSPPGGRNEQFF. CDR3 DNA sequence: TGTGCCAGCAGTCCCCCGGGGGGCCGTAATGAGCAGTTCTTC.

The CDR3 region has the DNA TGTGCCAGCAGCCCCTCCCCGGGACAGGGGTTTCTCACCGGGGAGCTGTTTTTT. The encoded protein is CASSPSPGQGFLTGELFF. The chain has TRBV11-2 and TRBJ2-2, with 10 positions matching TRBD1. Germline-derived CDR1 and CDR2 are SGHAT and FQNNGV. This CDR3 comprises 18 residues. With V trimmed by 5 bases and J by 4 bases, 13 bases remained unmatched.

The chain employs TRBV7-9 and TRBJ2-7, with D perhaps TRBD1 (8 bases). Between the trimmed V and J ends, which lost 4 bases and 0 bases, there was a span of 19 bases. CDR1 and CDR2 from the germline V gene are SEHNR and FQNEAQ (reference sequence). The CDR3 has 17 amino acids. The CDR3 here is CASSSIKDREGSYEQYF. CDR3 DNA: TGTGCCAGCAGCTCCATCAAGGACAGGGAGGGCTCCTACGAGCAGTACTTC. The full variable domain, rest sourced from reference TRBV7-9 and TRBJ2-7, is DTGVSQNPRHKITKRGQNVTFRCDPISEHNRLYWYRQTLGQGPEFLTYFQNEAQLEKSRLLSDRFSAERPKGSFSTLEIQRTEQGDSAMYLCASSSIKDREGSYEQYFGPGTRLTVT.

This chain links TRBV28 with TRBJ1-1, with TRBD1 as a possible D gene (5 bases). CDR3 size: 14 residues. The V end was cut by 3 bases, the J end by 8 bases, with 16 bases between. Germline values: CDR1 MDHEN, CDR2 SYDVKM. Here the CDR3 reads CASSLVLRGEEAFF. CDR3 sequence (DNA): TGTGCCAGCAGTTTGGTCCTCCGGGGGGAGGAAGCTTTCTTT.

The V gene is TRBV28, the J gene TRBJ2-2, with 7 bases matching TRBD1. The CDR3 spans 14 residues. CDR1 is MDHEN and CDR2 is SYDVKM in the germline V gene. J gave up 5 bases and V 10 bases, and 10 bases lay outside the gene matches. The CDR3 region is CATGTGARTGELFF. The CDR3 DNA reads as TGTGCCACCGGTACAGGGGCCAGAACCGGGGAGCTGTTTTTT.

The chain recombines TRBV5-6 with TRBJ1-1, with TRBD1 matching 9 bases. Germline V lookup: CDR1 SGHDT, CDR2 YYEEEE. Trimming cost V 6 bases and J 4 bases; bases outside gene matches: 7. The CDR3 consists of 14 residues. The CDR3 DNA is TGTGCCAGCAACACAGGGGGCCCGGGCACTGAAGCTTTCTTT. Translation: CASNTGGPGTEAFF.

This clone was counted between two and nine times. This chain's CDR3 is CASSLRTGGRQETQYF. The CDR3 DNA follows: TGCGCCAGCAGCTTACGGACAGGGGGCCGGCAAGAGACCCAGTACTTC. The J gene is TRBJ2-5, the V gene TRBV5-1; 11 nucleotides line up with TRBD1. The CDR3 totals 16 residues. The trim removed 2 bases at V and 2 bases at J, leaving 5 bases unmatched. Germline CDR1 reads SGHRS; CDR2 reads YFSETQ.

V is TRBV9 and J is TRBJ1-5; a weak D match, TRBD1 (6 bases). CDR3 size: 17 residues. The V end lost 0 bases, the J end lost 1 base, and 14 bases lay between the germline ends. Per the germline V gene, CDR1 is SGDLS and CDR2 is YYNGEE. In nucleotides, the CDR3 is TGTGCCAGCAGCGTAGGGGCCTCCGGGACAAGCAATCAGCCCCAGCATTTT. Amino acids: CASSVGASGTSNQPQHF.

J is TRBJ2-3 and V is TRBV18; D is undetermined. Germline values: CDR1 KGHSH, CDR2 LQKENI. This CDR3 is built from 15 residues. V was cut by 0 bases and J by 2 bases, with 9 bases left in between. CDR3 residues: CASSPPRASTDTQYF. CDR3 DNA sequence: TGTGCCAGCTCACCACCACGCGCGTCCACAGATACGCAGTATTTT.

The chain couples TRBV5-5 to TRBJ2-7, with 7 bases identical to TRBD1. The CDR3 extends over 15 amino acids. CDR1 SGHKS and CDR2 YYEKEE come from the germline V gene (reference sequence). Trimming cost V 3 bases and J 0 bases; bases outside gene matches: 6. CDR3 in amino acids: CASSSGQQSSYEQYF. The CDR3 DNA reads TGTGCCAGCAGCTCGGGACAGCAGAGCTCCTACGAGCAGTACTTC.

The V and J genes are TRBV6-6 and TRBJ2-5; 9 nucleotides line up with TRBD1. V was pared by 4 bases and J by 5 bases, with 8 bases of the junction left unmatched. This CDR3 spans 15 amino acids. Germline loops: CDR1 MNHNY, CDR2 SVGAGI (reference sequence). The chain's CDR3 is CASSSGTGGRETQYF. The CDR3 DNA is TGTGCCAGCAGTTCAGGCACAGGGGGCCGGGAGACCCAGTACTTC.

The chain carries TRBV19 and TRBJ2-1; TRBD1 is a possible D gene (6 bases). From germline, CDR1 is LNHDA and CDR2 SQIVND (reference sequence). This CDR3 has 13 amino acids. V was trimmed by 6 bases and J by 6 bases, leaving 12 bases between them. CDR3 in DNA: TGTGCCAGTAGACCATACAGGGCCAATGAGCAGTTCTTC. The encoded protein is CASRPYRANEQFF.

The chain recombines TRBV7-9 with TRBJ2-7; 10 bases fit TRBD2. The CDR3 is made up of 14 amino acids. The V gene end was trimmed by 4 bases and the J gene end by 4 bases; junction bases not matched to a gene: 4. The germline CDR1 and CDR2 sequences are SEHNR and FQNEAQ (reference sequence). CDR3 DNA: TGTGCCAGCAGCTCCACTAGCGGGATTTACGAGCAGTACTTC. Protein sequence: CASSSTSGIYEQYF.

The V gene is TRBV9, the J gene TRBJ1-2; 7 bases line up with TRBD1. The V and J ends lost 4 bases and 7 bases, in that order; junction bases with no gene match: 13. Germline CDR1 is SGDLS and CDR2 is YYNGEE. The CDR3 loop spans 15 amino acids. The CDR3: CASSPHDREGGGYTF. CDR3 bases: TGTGCCAGCAGCCCTCATGACAGGGAAGGCGGTGGCTACACCTTC.

The V and J genes are TRBV7-2 and TRBJ2-7; 8 positions match TRBD2. The CDR3 extends over 14 amino acids. Looked up from germline, CDR1 is SGHTA and CDR2 is FQGNSA. J was trimmed by 9 bases and V by 5 bases; bases with no gene match: 12. The CDR3 protein is CASSPLAGSAVQYF. Here the CDR3 DNA reads TGTGCCAGCAGCCCCTTAGCGGGGTCCGCCGTGCAGTACTTC.

This clone has ten or more counts. The sample has other DNA sequences that encode this CDR3 too. The V call is TRBV5-1, the J call TRBJ1-1; no clear D. Germline CDR1 reads SGHRS; CDR2 reads YFSETQ. Between the trimmed V and J ends, which lost 2 bases and 1 base, there was a span of 6 bases. CDR3 length: 13 residues. The DNA of the CDR3 is TGCGCCAGCAGCTTTACGGGGAACACTGAAGCTTTCTTT. This codes for CASSFTGNTEAFF.